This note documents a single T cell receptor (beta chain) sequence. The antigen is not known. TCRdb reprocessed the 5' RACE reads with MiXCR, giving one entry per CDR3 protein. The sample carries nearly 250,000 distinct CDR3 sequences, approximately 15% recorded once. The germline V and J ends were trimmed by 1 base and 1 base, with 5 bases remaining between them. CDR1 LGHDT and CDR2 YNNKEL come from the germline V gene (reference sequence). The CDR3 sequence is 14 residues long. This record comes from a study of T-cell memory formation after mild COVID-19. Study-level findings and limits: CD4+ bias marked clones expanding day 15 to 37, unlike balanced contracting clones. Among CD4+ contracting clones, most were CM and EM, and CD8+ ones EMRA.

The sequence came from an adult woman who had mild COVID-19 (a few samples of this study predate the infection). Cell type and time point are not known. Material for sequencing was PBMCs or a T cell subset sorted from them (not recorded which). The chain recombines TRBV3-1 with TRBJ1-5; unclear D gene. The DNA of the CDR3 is TGTGCCAGCAGCCAAGTAGGCAGCAATCAGCCCCAGCATTTT. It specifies CASSQVGSNQPQHF. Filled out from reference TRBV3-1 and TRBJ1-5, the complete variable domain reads DTAVSQTPKYLVTQMGNDKSIKCEQNLGHDTMYWYKQDSKKFLKIMFSYNNKELIINETVPNRFSPKSPDKAHLNLHINSLELGDSAVYFCASSQVGSNQPQHFGDGTRLSIL.